A selection of T cell receptor beta chains follows, all from one sample in a study of T-cell memory formation after mild COVID-19. TCRdb re-called the 5' RACE reads through MiXCR, storing one row per CDR3 protein. Among some 350,000 distinct CDR3 sequences listed, about 16% were seen once. Source material: PBMCs or a T cell subset sorted from them (not recorded which). These receptors came from a man between 18 and 35 years old who had mild COVID-19 (a few samples of this study predate the infection). Cell type and time point are not known. The CDR3 runs from the conserved cysteine through the conserved F or W. D genes are given only for firm matches. Some rows mark clone size as missing; the rest say once, few, many or name a class of expanded clone.

>many|TRBD2|TRBJ2-5|TRBV4-2
CASSQATSGGAKTQYF
TGTGCCAGCAGCCAAGCGACTAGCGGGGGGGCAAAGACCCAGTACTTC
>few|-|TRBJ1-2|TRBV4-2
CASSQDQGQPYGYTF
TGTGCCAGCAGCCAAGATCAAGGACAGCCCTATGGCTACACCTTC
>-|-|TRBJ1-1|TRBV29-1
CSVAGGNTEAFF
TGCAGCGTTGCGGGGGGCAACACTGAAGCTTTCTTT
>many|-|TRBJ2-5|TRBV29-1
CSVELNLRETQYF
TGCAGCGTTGAGCTAAACCTCCGGGAGACCCAGTACTTC
>few|TRBD1|TRBJ2-1|TRBV11-2
CASSPGQEYNEQFF
TGTGCCAGCAGCCCGGGACAGGAGTACAATGAGCAGTTCTTC
>-|-|TRBJ2-1|TRBV4-2
CASSQDPGEQFF
TGTGCCAGCAGCCAAGATCCGGGAGAGCAGTTCTTC
>-|-|TRBJ2-3|TRBV7-9
CASNRAGTRDTQYF
TGTGCCAGCAATCGGGCAGGGACAAGGGATACGCAGTATTTT
>-|-|TRBJ1-1|TRBV2
CASRLQGGRGAFF
TGTGCCAGCAGGCTCCAGGGCGGGAGGGGAGCTTTCTTT
>-|TRBD2|TRBJ2-4|TRBV12-3/TRBV12-4
CASSLTSGGLQNIQYF
TGTGCCAGCAGTTTGACTAGCGGGGGGTTGCAAAACATTCAGTACTTC
>-|-|TRBJ2-3|TRBV6-5
CASAGLRTDTQYF
TGTGCCAGCGCGGGTCTCCGCACAGATACGCAGTATTTT
>-|-|TRBJ2-5|TRBV20-1
CSARPLAQETQYF
TGCAGTGCTAGACCACTAGCCCAAGAGACCCAGTACTTC
>-|-|TRBJ2-4|TRBV5-5
CASRTGTAKNIQYF
TGTGCCAGCAGAACAGGGACGGCCAAAAACATTCAGTACTTC
>few|-|TRBJ1-2|TRBV6-5
CASTPGGGIGYTF
TGTGCCAGCACCCCCGGCGGCGGCATTGGCTACACCTTC
>few|-|TRBJ1-2|TRBV5-6
CASSLDGDGGYTF
TGTGCCAGCAGCTTGGACGGGGACGGTGGCTACACCTTC
>-|TRBD2|TRBJ2-1|TRBV4-3
CASSQDLSGAYEQFF
TGCGCCAGCAGCCAGGACCTCAGCGGGGCTTATGAGCAGTTCTTC
>many|-|TRBJ2-2|TRBV19
CASPGDTGELFF
TGTGCCAGCCCCGGGGACACCGGGGAGCTGTTTTTT
>many|TRBD1|TRBJ2-4|TRBV7-2
CASSRQGALGNIQYF
TGTGCCAGCAGCCGTCAGGGGGCGCTCGGAAACATTCAGTACTTC
>-|TRBD1|TRBJ2-7|TRBV2
CASSPTGLNYEQYF
TGTGCCAGCAGCCCGACAGGGCTGAACTACGAGCAGTACTTC
>-|TRBD2|TRBJ2-2|TRBV4-2
CASSQRLAGGRVDTGELFF
TGTGCCAGCAGCCAAAGACTAGCGGGGGGGCGAGTGGACACCGGGGAGCTGTTTTTT
>-|-|TRBJ2-1|TRBV5-4
CASSPGTPLGNEQFF
TGTGCCAGCAGCCCCGGGACACCCTTGGGGAATGAGCAGTTCTTC
>many|-|TRBJ1-2|TRBV29-1
CSVEGSPGLVYGYTF
TGCAGCGTTGAGGGGAGTCCGGGTTTGGTCTATGGCTACACCTTC
>few|TRBD2|TRBJ2-3|TRBV12-3/TRBV12-4
CASSLHSRRLADSTDTQYF
TGTGCCAGCAGTTTACATAGTAGGCGTCTAGCGGATAGCACAGATACGCAGTATTTT
>-|-|TRBJ1-4|TRBV6-2/TRBV6-3
CASSFSTWRDEKLFF
TGTGCCAGCAGTTTCTCAACGTGGAGAGACGAAAAACTGTTTTTT
>few|TRBD1|TRBJ2-1|TRBV6-2/TRBV6-3
CASKGGRGSYNEQFF
TGTGCCAGCAAAGGGGGCAGGGGCTCCTACAATGAGCAGTTCTTC
>once|-|TRBJ1-4|TRBV7-9
CASSLAVTGSNEKLFF
TGTGCCAGCAGCTTAGCGGTCACGGGGTCTAATGAAAAACTGTTTTTT
>-|-|TRBJ2-4|TRBV7-8
CASSLGAKNIQYF
TGTGCCAGCAGCTTAGGAGCCAAAAACATTCAGTACTTC
>-|-|TRBJ2-1|TRBV5-1
CASSLVLGPRDEQFF
TGCGCCAGCAGCTTGGTTCTAGGGCCCAGGGATGAGCAGTTCTTC
>few|-|TRBJ2-7|TRBV20-1
CSARPINMGWDNEQYF
TGCAGTGCTAGGCCCATCAATATGGGATGGGATAACGAGCAGTACTTC
>-|-|TRBJ1-2|TRBV9
CASSDRDQGDYTF
TGTGCCAGCAGTGACCGGGACCAAGGTGACTACACCTTC
>-|TRBD2|TRBJ2-5|TRBV20-1
CSARPGGARETQYF
TGCAGTGCTAGGCCGGGGGGGGCGCGGGAGACCCAGTACTTC
>-|-|TRBJ2-5|TRBV2
CASSGEHGQRTETQYF
TGTGCCAGCAGTGGAGAGCATGGACAGAGAACTGAGACCCAGTACTTC
>few|-|TRBJ1-1|TRBV5-1
CASSSLEGLDTEAFF
TGCGCCAGCAGCTCCCTCGAGGGGTTGGACACTGAAGCTTTCTTT
>few|-|TRBJ2-3|TRBV3-1
CASSQSLAVDTQYF
TGTGCCAGCAGCCAAAGTCTAGCAGTAGATACGCAGTATTTT
>-|-|TRBJ2-5|TRBV7-2
CASSLLDETQYF
TGTGCCAGCAGCTTACTAGACGAGACCCAGTACTTC
>many|-|TRBJ2-3|TRBV9
CASSVGELTDTQYF
TGTGCCAGCAGCGTGGGGGAACTCACAGATACGCAGTATTTT
>-|-|TRBJ1-2|TRBV12-3/TRBV12-4
CASSPGPHQNTF
TGTGCCAGCAGTCCCGGACCCCACCAGAACACCTTC
>-|TRBD2|TRBJ2-1|TRBV4-3
CASSQETSGGPNEQFF
TGCGCCAGCAGCCAAGAGACTAGCGGGGGGCCTAATGAGCAGTTCTTC
>-|-|TRBJ1-1|TRBV19
CASSAGRGHRNTEAFF
TGTGCCAGTAGTGCGGGGAGGGGACATAGGAACACTGAAGCTTTCTTT
>few|-|TRBJ1-5|TRBV12-3/TRBV12-4
CASSLAGLYSNQPQHF
TGTGCCAGCAGTTTAGCCGGACTGTATAGCAATCAGCCCCAGCATTTT
>few|-|TRBJ1-5|TRBV18
CASSPAGLNQPQHF
TGTGCCAGCTCACCAGCAGGACTCAATCAGCCCCAGCATTTT
>-|-|TRBJ2-5|TRBV6-5
CASSRGGLGGTQYF
TGTGCCAGCAGTCGGGGCGGCCTAGGCGGGACCCAGTACTTC
>-|TRBD1|TRBJ2-1|TRBV6-5
CASSPLGQGYNEQFF
TGTGCCAGCAGTCCCCTGGGACAGGGCTACAATGAGCAGTTCTTC
>-|-|TRBJ1-6|TRBV28
CASSLSLGFRNSPLHF
TGTGCCAGCAGTCTATCACTAGGGTTTCGGAATTCACCCCTCCACTTT
>-|TRBD1|TRBJ2-7|TRBV30
CASTGGNYEQYF
TGTGCCAGTACAGGGGGGAACTACGAGCAGTACTTC
>many|-|TRBJ2-5|TRBV18
CASSPDGQETQYF
TGTGCCAGCTCACCAGACGGGCAAGAGACCCAGTACTTC
>few|TRBD1|TRBJ2-3|TRBV5-1
CASSLKGAADTQYF
TGCGCCAGCAGCTTGAAGGGGGCTGCAGATACGCAGTATTTT
>-|TRBD1|TRBJ2-5|TRBV5-6
CASSLYRGETQYF
TGTGCCAGCAGCTTGTACAGGGGAGAGACCCAGTACTTC
>few|-|TRBJ1-5|TRBV7-2
CASSLAGERQPQHF
TGTGCCAGCAGCTTAGCAGGGGAGCGTCAGCCCCAGCATTTT
>few|-|TRBJ2-1|TRBV7-7
CASSPGGLYNEQFF
TGTGCCAGCAGCCCCGGGGGGCTTTACAATGAGCAGTTCTTC
>-|-|TRBJ2-5|TRBV6-1
CAAGWTQYF
TGTGCCGCCGGTTGGACCCAGTACTTC
>many|-|TRBJ1-4|TRBV7-2
CASSPLHLRGEKLFF
TGTGCCAGCAGCCCGTTACACCTCCGAGGGGAAAAACTGTTTTTT
>-|TRBD1|TRBJ1-2|TRBV5-4
CASRPTGGASYTF
TGTGCCAGCAGACCAACAGGGGGCGCAAGCTACACCTTC